These 5 T cell receptor beta chains were sequenced from one sample in a study of cytomegalovirus exposure and HLA in healthy donors. This PCR relied on a set of 60 Vbeta primers and 13 Jbeta primers. The data were produced by immunoSEQ multiplex PCR, yet TCRdb's version contains in-frame clones alone and is incomplete. Counted here are 150,000 or so clones, about 74% occurring once; the ten biggest clones make up about 4%. The specimen was PBMCs. Receptor source: a woman in her thirties or forties in good health and CMV-seronegative.

The V call is TRBV5-4, the J call TRBJ1-5; D perhaps matches TRBD1 (5 bases). V lost 4 bases, J lost 1 base, and 6 bases lay in between. The length of the CDR3 is 13 residues. CDR1 is SGHNT and CDR2 is YYREEE in the germline V gene (reference sequence). This CDR3 reads CASSGASNQPQHF. The CDR3 nucleotides are TGTGCCAGCAGCGGGGCCAGCAATCAGCCCCAGCATTTT. Full variable domain (rest looked up from reference TRBV5-4 and TRBJ1-5): ETGVTQSPTHLIKTRGQQVTLRCSSQSGHNTVSWYQQALGQGPQFIFQYYREEENGRGNFPPRFSGLQFPNYSSELNVNALELDDSALYLCASSGASNQPQHFGDGTRLSIL.

The chain employs TRBV6-1 and TRBJ1-5; D ambiguous. CDR3 size: 12 residues. V shed 7 bases and J shed 2 bases, with 6 bases lying between them. Germline lookup yields CDR1 MNHNS and CDR2 SASEGT. CDR3 nucleotide sequence: TGTGCCAGCAATCAGGGCAATCAGCCCCAGCATTTT. It specifies CASNQGNQPQHF.

The chain joins TRBV6-5 to TRBJ2-7, with 8 bases matching TRBD1. From germline, CDR1 is MNHEY and CDR2 SVGAGI. The CDR3 covers 14 residues. The V segment lost 2 bases and the J segment 7 bases; nucleotides outside the gene matches: 7. The CDR3 DNA reads TGTGCCAGCAGTTACCGGCAGGGGGCGGGTGAGCAGTACTTC. Protein product: CASSYRQGAGEQYF.

The chain carries TRBV7-9 and TRBJ2-7; 7 nucleotides agree with TRBD1. The CDR3 has 11 amino acids. J was trimmed by 10 bases and V by 5 bases; bases with no gene match: 5. CDR1 is SEHNR, CDR2 FQNEAQ, per germline (reference sequence). The CDR3 sequence: CASSPGTVQYF. The CDR3 DNA sequence: TGTGCCAGCAGCCCCGGGACAGTCCAGTACTTC.

This rearrangement joins TRBV28 to TRBJ1-4, with a tentative D call TRBD1 (6 bases). The CDR3 is made up of 16 amino acids. V was shortened by 4 bases and J by 5 bases, with 17 bases between the two germline ends. Germline-derived CDR1 and CDR2 are MDHEN and SYDVKM. CDR3 residues: CASSSPSGGTNEKLFF. CDR3 in DNA: TGTGCCAGCAGTTCTCCAAGTGGGGGCACAAATGAAAAACTGTTTTTT.